These 2 T cell receptor beta chains originate from one sample sequenced in a study of T-cell memory formation after mild COVID-19. One entry per CDR3 protein results from TCRdb running MiXCR on the 5' RACE reads. Among 250,000 to 350,000 distinct CDR3 sequences listed, around 15% were seen once. The sample taken for sequencing was PBMCs or a T cell subset sorted from them (not recorded which). All receptors derive from a man between 18 and 35 years old who had mild COVID-19 (a few samples of this study predate the infection). Cell type and time point are not known.

The table lists this clonotype with a few counts. The genes are TRBV20-1 and TRBJ1-5; the D gene is possibly TRBD1 (6 bases). The CDR3 contains 16 residues. Per the germline V gene, CDR1 is DFQATT and CDR2 is SNEGSKA (reference sequence). V dropped 3 bases and J dropped 0 bases, with 15 bases sitting between them. In nucleotides, the CDR3 is TGCAGTGCTAGGGACAGCAGATTAGATAGCAATCAGCCCCAGCATTTT. This sequence encodes CSARDSRLDSNQPQHF.

This clonotype was counted between two and nine times. The J gene is TRBJ1-2, the V gene TRBV7-9; no reliable D call. The CDR3 runs 13 residues. Trimming left V 1 base short and J 8 bases short, with 11 bases between. Germline CDR1 SEHNR, CDR2 FQNEAQ (reference sequence). In nucleotides, the CDR3 is TGTGCCAGCAGCTTAGGCGGCAGCTCGGGCTACACCTTC. Amino acid sequence: CASSLGGSSGYTF.